One and the same sample provided the 28 T cell receptor beta chains below, sequenced in a study of T cell responses to AZD1222 COVID-19 vaccine. Sequencing used immunoSEQ multiplex PCR; TCRdb keeps in-frame clones, though not all of them. The sample shows 100,000 or so clones, around nine tenths of them seen only once. The source was peripheral blood, collected 28 days after the second AZD1222 dose. The receptors come from an adult who received the AZD1222 COVID-19 vaccine.

This sequence joins TRBV5-1 and TRBJ1-6; 7 bases match TRBD1. J was trimmed by 9 bases and V by 3 bases; bases with no gene match: 9. Per germline, CDR1 SGHRS and CDR2 YFSETQ. The CDR3 sequence is 15 residues long. The CDR3 here is CASSSRQGGGSPLHF. The CDR3 DNA follows: TGCGCCAGCAGCTCAAGACAGGGAGGAGGTTCACCCCTCCACTTT.

The rearrangement links TRBV28 to TRBJ1-2, with unresolved D. The CDR3 covers 14 residues. V lost 6 bases and J lost 4, with 15 bases in between. The germline CDR1 and CDR2 sequences are MDHEN and SYDVKM. The CDR3 coding sequence is TGTGCCAGCAGGTTTCAACGGGCGGGCTATGGCTACACCTTC. As protein: CASRFQRAGYGYTF.

The CDR3 DNA sequence: TGTGCCAGCAGCTCCCTACGTGGAGCGTTCGGGGAGCTGTTTTTT. Protein: CASSSLRGAFGELFF. The chain carries TRBV7-9 and TRBJ2-2; D not resolved. CDR1 and CDR2 from the germline V gene are SEHNR and FQNEAQ (reference sequence). The V end lost 4 bases, the J end lost 7 bases, and 16 bases lay between the germline ends. The CDR3 loop spans 15 amino acids.

Written as DNA, the CDR3 is TGTGCCAGCAGCACAGGGGTAGCTAATGAAAAACTGTTTTTT. Translated, it gives CASSTGVANEKLFF. The chain combines TRBV11-2 with TRBJ1-4, with 7 nucleotides matching TRBD1. The V gene's germline CDR1 is SGHAT and CDR2 FQNNGV. The length of the CDR3 is 14 residues. J was trimmed by 3 bases and V by 5 bases; bases with no gene match: 3.

The chain recombines TRBV7-2 with TRBJ1-1; TRBD1 is a possible D gene (5 bases). V was clipped by 5 bases and J by 1 base, with 11 bases between them. The CDR3 is 14 amino acids. Looked up from germline, CDR1 is SGHTA and CDR2 is FQGNSA. The DNA of the CDR3 is TGTGCCAGCAGCCCCGGGACGGCGAACACTGAAGCTTTCTTT. Translated, it gives CASSPGTANTEAFF.

The chain recombines TRBV4-3 with TRBJ1-3; no reliable D call. There are 17 residues in the CDR3. The germline gives CDR1 LGHNA, CDR2 YSLEER. Trimming left V 0 bases short and J 0 bases short, with 12 bases between. CDR3 DNA sequence: TGCGCCAGCAGCCAAGATTTCACGGGTTCCTCTGGAAACACCATATATTTT. It yields the protein CASSQDFTGSSGNTIYF.

V and J are TRBV12-5 and TRBJ2-5, with 7 bases that match TRBD2. In germline, CDR1 is LGHNT, CDR2 FRNRAP. With 6 bases clipped from V and 5 bases from J, the junction kept 9 bases outside the gene matches. The length of the CDR3 is 14 residues. The CDR3 DNA sequence: TGTGCTAGTGGCTCCGGGGACGGGGGGGAGACCCAGTACTTC. Protein: CASGSGDGGETQYF.

This chain joins TRBV28 and TRBJ2-3; 7 nucleotides align to TRBD2. CDR1 is MDHEN and CDR2 is SYDVKM in the germline V gene. Germline trimming cut 4 bases from V and 2 bases from J; bases unmatched to any gene: 15. This CDR3 spans 18 amino acids. The CDR3 DNA sequence: TGTGCCAGCAGTTCAATTTTCGGACTAGAGCCCAACACAGATACGCAGTATTTT. Protein sequence: CASSSIFGLEPNTDTQYF. Complete variable domain (other parts from reference TRBV28 and TRBJ2-3): DVKVTQSSRYLVKRTGEKVFLECVQDMDHENMFWYRQDPGLGLRLIYFSYDVKMKEKGDIPEGYSVSREKKERFSLILESASTNQTSMYLCASSSIFGLEPNTDTQYFGPGTRLTVL.

The chain uses TRBV24-1 and TRBJ2-1; the match to TRBD1 covers 9 bases. V shed 1 base and J 6 bases; nucleotides not matched to a gene: 9. The CDR3 spans 17 residues. Germline CDR1 reads KGHDR; CDR2 reads SFDVKD. This CDR3 is CATSDFSPGQGFNEQFF. The CDR3 DNA reads as TGTGCCACCAGTGATTTTTCCCCGGGACAGGGTTTCAATGAGCAGTTCTTC.

This chain connects TRBV28 to TRBJ1-5; D is possibly TRBD1 (5 bases). This CDR3 has 11 residues. Germline V CDR1 and CDR2: MDHEN, SYDVKM. Trimming took 3 bases from V and 15 from J, leaving 12 bases between them. DNA of the CDR3: TGTGCCAGCAGTTTGCGGGGCGGCGGGCATTTT. It is translated as CASSLRGGGHF. Drawing the rest from reference TRBV28 and TRBJ1-5, the complete variable domain is DVKVTQSSRYLVKRTGEKVFLECVQDMDHENMFWYRQDPGLGLRLIYFSYDVKMKEKGDIPEGYSVSREKKERFSLILESASTNQTSMYLCASSLRGGGHFGDGTRLSIL.

V gene TRBV19 combines with J gene TRBJ1-2; 7 bases map to TRBD1. V trimming: 7 bases; J trimming: 2 bases; junction bases outside the gene matches: 10. This CDR3 has 15 residues. The germline CDR1 and CDR2 sequences are LNHDA and SQIVND (reference sequence). The CDR3 protein is CASTPKTGQNYGYTF. The CDR3 coding sequence is TGTGCCAGTACCCCTAAGACGGGACAGAACTATGGCTACACCTTC.

The chain joins TRBV27 to TRBJ1-6; a possible D gene is TRBD1 (5 bases). The V end was cut by 2 bases, the J end by 13 bases, with 21 bases between. The length of the CDR3 is 16 residues. The germline V gene encodes CDR1 MNHEY and CDR2 SMNVEV (reference sequence). The CDR3 bases are TGTGCCAGCAGTTTAGGGGCGAAGGCCCGAAGTACGCCCCTCCACTTT. This encodes CASSLGAKARSTPLHF.

This rearrangement joins TRBV10-3 to TRBJ1-1; possible D gene TRBD1, 5 bases. The V end was cut by 3 bases, the J end by 0 bases, with 8 bases between. The CDR3 spans 14 residues. The germline gives CDR1 ENHRY, CDR2 SYGVKD. The CDR3 sequence: CAISDQGLNTEAFF. The DNA for the CDR3 is TGTGCCATCAGTGATCAGGGATTGAACACTGAAGCTTTCTTT.

The genes are TRBV11-3 and TRBJ2-2; D possibly corresponds to TRBD1 (6 bases). The length of the CDR3 is 14 residues. Germline CDR1 SGHNT, CDR2 YENEEA. Trimming left V 4 bases short and J 5 bases short, with 11 bases between. The CDR3 nucleotides are TGTGCCAGCAGCTCCGGACAGAAGACCGGGGAGCTGTTTTTT. It translates to CASSSGQKTGELFF. The full variable domain, completed using reference TRBV11-3 and TRBJ2-2, is EAGVVQSPRYKIIEKKQPVAFWCNPISGHNTLYWYLQNLGQGPELLIRYENEEAVDDSQLPKDRFSAERLKGVDSTLKIQPAELGDSAVYLCASSSGQKTGELFFGEGSRLTVL.

V usage is TRBV12-3 or TRBV12-4 and J usage is TRBJ1-2; no firm D call. This CDR3 comprises 11 residues. The V end lost 6 bases, the J end lost 4 bases, and 6 bases lay between the germline ends. CDR3 in DNA: TGTGCCAGCAGCAATATCTATGGCTACACCTTC. Its protein product is CASSNIYGYTF.

This clone has only a few counts. J is TRBJ2-1 and V is TRBV27; 9 bases agree with TRBD2. The V segment lost 6 bases and the J segment 6 bases; nucleotides outside the gene matches: 9. CDR1 and CDR2 from the germline V gene are MNHEY and SMNVEV (reference sequence). This CDR3 spans 15 amino acids. CDR3 loop: CASRRAGGRINEQFF. Here the CDR3 DNA reads TGTGCCAGCAGAAGGGCGGGGGGGCGAATCAATGAGCAGTTCTTC.

The chain combines TRBV6-5 with TRBJ1-5; D is possibly TRBD1 (5 bases). V lost 2 bases, J lost 7 bases, and 9 bases lay in between. Germline loops: CDR1 MNHEY, CDR2 SVGAGI. This CDR3 is 13 amino acids long. The CDR3 DNA sequence: TGTGCCAGCAGTTACCTCGGGGGACAGCCCCAGCATTTT. This translates into CASSYLGGQPQHF.

The V and J genes are TRBV7-3 and TRBJ1-2; tentatively, D is TRBD1 (6 bases). CDR3 length equals 14 residues. V was trimmed by 7 bases and J by 4 bases, leaving 16 bases between them. In germline, CDR1 is SGHTA, CDR2 FQGTGA. The CDR3 reads CASTATGKTYGYTF. CDR3 DNA sequence: TGTGCCAGCACCGCCACAGGGAAAACCTATGGCTACACCTTC.

This clone was detected once. The CDR3 loop reads CASSLNYRPDRELFF. The CDR3 DNA reads as TGTGCCAGCAGCCTCAACTACAGACCCGATAGAGAACTGTTTTTT. This sequence joins TRBV7-2 and TRBJ1-4; D gene unclear. CDR1 is SGHTA and CDR2 is FQGNSA in the germline V gene. The V end was cut by 5 bases, the J end by 12 bases, with 22 bases between. The CDR3 spans 15 residues. Looking up the rest from reference TRBV7-2 and TRBJ1-4 gives the full variable domain: GAGVSQSPSNKVTEKGKDVELRCDPISGHTALYWYRQSLGQGLEFLIYFQGNSAPDKSGLPSDRFSAERTGGSVSTLTIQRTQQEDSAVYLCASSLNYRPDRELFFGSGTQLSVL.

This rearrangement joins TRBV16 to TRBJ2-1, with 12 bases matching TRBD1. CDR3 size: 15 residues. V shed 3 bases and J 6 bases; nucleotides not matched to a gene: 3. Germline V lookup: CDR1 KGHSY, CDR2 FQNENV. CDR3 sequence: CASSQAGQGANEQFF. DNA of the CDR3: TGTGCCAGCAGCCAGGCGGGACAGGGGGCCAATGAGCAGTTCTTC.

The chain employs TRBV4-3 and TRBJ2-7; D is unclear. This CDR3 comprises 12 residues. Germline V gene data show CDR1 as LGHNA and CDR2 as YSLEER. Trimming took 0 bases from V and 4 from J, leaving 4 bases between them. This chain's CDR3 is CASSQDTYEQYF. The CDR3 DNA reads TGCGCCAGCAGCCAAGATACATACGAGCAGTACTTC.

The rearrangement uses TRBV4-2 and TRBJ2-1; 7 bases map to TRBD1. In germline, CDR1 is LGHNA, CDR2 YNFKEQ. Trimming removed 0 bases from V and 5 bases from J; junction bases left unmatched: 4. This CDR3 spans 15 amino acids. DNA for the CDR3: TGTGCCAGCAGCCAAGATACAGGGGACAACAATGAGCAGTTCTTC. It encodes CASSQDTGDNNEQFF.

This clone was found once. This chain links TRBV9 with TRBJ2-3; 16 bases line up with TRBD2. The CDR3 is 18 amino acids. Germline V gene sequence: CDR1 SGDLS, CDR2 YYNGEE. The trim removed 4 bases at V and 4 bases at J, leaving 9 bases unmatched. CDR3 sequence reads: CASSPVGLAGGPPDTQYF. CDR3 coding DNA: TGTGCCAGCAGCCCAGTGGGACTAGCGGGGGGGCCGCCAGATACGCAGTATTTT.

The J gene is TRBJ2-7, the V gene TRBV6-4; D unclear. Germline V gene sequence: CDR1 MRHNA, CDR2 SNTAGT. V was shortened by 5 bases and J by 3 bases, with 14 bases between the two germline ends. The CDR3 runs 14 residues. The CDR3 DNA reads as TGTGCCAGCAGTCGGGTCTTACCCCTCTACGAGCAGTACTTC. Translation: CASSRVLPLYEQYF.

The V gene is TRBV5-4, the J gene TRBJ2-3, with D uncertain. This CDR3 contains 15 residues. V was clipped by 0 bases and J by 2 bases, with 10 bases between them. Germline CDR1 SGHNT, CDR2 YYREEE (reference sequence). The CDR3 is CASSLGGQVTDTQYF. Here the CDR3 DNA reads TGTGCCAGCAGCTTGGGGGGTCAGGTCACAGATACGCAGTATTTT.

V gene TRBV4-3 combines with J gene TRBJ2-5, with 8 bases fitting TRBD1. This CDR3 has 15 residues. V shed 3 bases, J shed 5 bases, and the junction held 8 bases outside the gene matches. CDR1 is LGHNA, CDR2 YSLEER, per germline. The CDR3 spells CASSQPGQVCETQYF. The CDR3 bases are TGCGCCAGCAGCCAGCCGGGACAGGTGTGTGAGACCCAGTACTTC.

The J gene is TRBJ2-1, the V gene TRBV4-1, with 13 nucleotides matching TRBD2. The CDR3 runs 16 residues. V dropped 4 bases and J dropped 2; count of bases not matched to a gene: 2. Germline CDR1 is MGHRA and CDR2 is YSYEKL. CDR3 residues: CASSRTSGGAYNEQFF. The CDR3 DNA sequence: TGCGCCAGCAGCCGTACTAGCGGGGGGGCCTACAATGAGCAGTTCTTC.

V usage is TRBV19 and J usage is TRBJ1-2; D is undetermined. CDR1 and CDR2 (germline): LNHDA, SQIVND (reference sequence). With 2 bases removed from V and 5 bases from J, the gap between germline ends came to 12 bases. The CDR3 has 14 residues. The CDR3: CASSIKLSWYGYTF. CDR3 nucleotides: TGTGCCAGTAGTATAAAGCTCTCATGGTATGGCTACACCTTC.